The 18 T cell receptor beta chains reported below all come from one sample, sequenced in a study of blood T cell repertoires in COVID-19 (dated by TCRdb to 2020 to 2021). Libraries were built with the immunoSEQ multiplex PCR assay. TCRdb holds this immuneACCESS table with in-frame rearrangements only. Some clones are missing; in checked studies, unresolved V genes explain under half, and the rest has no known cause. The table for this sample lists under 80,000 clones; around three quarters of them were counted only once. More than 30% of the sample lies in the top ten. The sample consisted of peripheral blood. All receptors come from a human donor in a cohort sampled during active COVID-19.

This chain links TRBV29-1 with TRBJ2-7, with 12 nucleotides matching TRBD1. This CDR3 is built from 16 residues. Trimming at V came to 8 bases and at J to 6 bases, leaving 17 bases not matched to a gene. Germline values: CDR1 SQVTM, CDR2 ANQGSEA. The CDR3 nucleotides read TGCAGCATCACCGGGACAGGGGGCGCGGGTTGGAGCGAGCAGTACTTC. Translated, it gives CSITGTGGAGWSEQYF.

CDR3 protein: CASSVRGQGVETQYF. The DNA for the CDR3 is TGTGCCAGCAGCGTCCGGGGACAGGGCGTTGAGACCCAGTACTTC. The chain has TRBV7-2 and TRBJ2-5; 9 positions agree with TRBD1. Trimming took 5 bases from V and 5 from J; bases not matched to a gene: 9. Germline V gene data show CDR1 as SGHTA and CDR2 as FQGNSA. This CDR3 region has 15 residues.

In DNA form, the CDR3 reads TGTGCCGCGGGACAGTCTAGAAACACCATATATTTT. Translation: CAAGQSRNTIYF. This chain connects TRBV25-1 to TRBJ1-3, with TRBD1 matching 7 bases. The length of the CDR3 is 12 residues. V was pared by 11 bases and J by 5 bases, with 6 bases of the junction left unmatched. Germline V lookup: CDR1 MGHDK, CDR2 SYGVNS.

Only a few counts were recorded for this clone. This chain joins TRBV5-1 and TRBJ2-1; 12 bases are shared with TRBD2. The CDR3 length is 20 residues. CDR1 SGHRS and CDR2 YFSETQ come from the germline V gene. V was pared by 5 bases and J by 8 bases, with 23 bases of the junction left unmatched. CDR3 coding DNA: TGCGCCAGCAGGGGGAGACTAGCGGGAGAGCCCACAACTAACCAGGATGAGCAGTTCTTC. Its protein is CASRGRLAGEPTTNQDEQFF. Together with reference TRBV5-1 and TRBJ2-1, the CDR3 gives the full variable domain: KAGVTQTPRYLIKTRGQQVTLSCSPISGHRSVSWYQQTPGQGLQFLFEYFSETQRNKGNFPGRFSGRQFSNSRSEMNVSTLELGDSALYLCASRGRLAGEPTTNQDEQFFGPGTRLTVL.

The chain recombines TRBV9 with TRBJ2-3; TRBD1 aligns across 7 bases. The CDR3 runs 13 residues. Germline-derived CDR1 and CDR2 are SGDLS and YYNGEE. J gave up 8 bases and V 3 bases, and 6 bases lay outside the gene matches. For the CDR3, the DNA is TGTGCCAGCAGCGAGGGGGCAGGAGGTACGCAGTATTTT. It specifies CASSEGAGGTQYF.

The J gene is TRBJ2-3, the V gene TRBV7-3, with 7 bases lining up with TRBD2. Germline V gene data show CDR1 as SGHTA and CDR2 as FQGTGA. There are 16 residues in the CDR3. V lost 6 bases, J lost 5 bases, and 14 bases stayed unmatched. CDR3 in amino acids: CASSQKGLLGGDTQYF. CDR3 DNA sequence: TGTGCCAGCAGTCAAAAGGGACTACTAGGAGGAGATACGCAGTATTTT.

The chain links TRBV29-1 to TRBJ2-5, with D perhaps matching TRBD1 (6 bases). This CDR3 region has 15 residues. Germline lookup yields CDR1 SQVTM and CDR2 ANQGSEA. Trimming stripped 3 bases from V and 0 bases from J, with 14 bases between. Here the CDR3 DNA reads TGCAGCGTTGATTTGCAGGGGACGTACCAAGAGACCCAGTACTTC. It yields the protein CSVDLQGTYQETQYF.

The genes are TRBV7-8 and TRBJ2-7; the D gene is possibly TRBD1 (5 bases). The CDR3 has 13 residues. The V and J ends lost 2 bases and 6 bases respectively, with 11 bases between them. Per germline, CDR1 SGHVS and CDR2 FQNEAQ. The CDR3 bases are TGTGCCAGCAGCTTAAAGGGGTTGGTCGAGCAGTACTTC. Encoded protein: CASSLKGLVEQYF.

This clone appeared a few times. In DNA, the CDR3 is TGTGCCAGCAGTTTGGCGGGTTTACAGGGCTCCGAGCAGTACTTC. Residues: CASSLAGLQGSEQYF. This rearrangement joins TRBV28 to TRBJ2-7; tentative D call: TRBD1 (6 bases). Germline CDR1 and CDR2: MDHEN and SYDVKM. Trimming cost V 3 bases and J 6 bases, with 18 bases left between them. This CDR3 is built from 15 residues.

The V call is TRBV11-2, the J call TRBJ2-1; 7 bases agree with TRBD2. Trimming at V came to 2 bases and at J to 9 bases, leaving 7 bases not matched to a gene. The germline V gene encodes CDR1 SGHAT and CDR2 FQNNGV. The CDR3 extends over 14 amino acids. CDR3 amino acids: CASSLRLATVEQFF. CDR3 nucleotide sequence: TGTGCCAGCAGCTTAAGACTAGCTACGGTTGAGCAGTTCTTC.

The chain combines TRBV19 with TRBJ2-7; TRBD2 matches at 11 bases. Germline CDR1 reads LNHDA; CDR2 reads SQIVND (reference sequence). The V segment lost 7 bases and the J segment 6 bases; nucleotides outside the gene matches: 11. The CDR3 sequence is 15 residues long. CDR3 sequence: CASTPGTSGIFEQYF. CDR3 sequence (DNA): TGTGCCAGTACCCCGGGGACTAGCGGCATATTCGAGCAGTACTTC.

The chain joins TRBV20-1 to TRBJ2-7; no clear D. The V end was cut by 3 bases, the J end by 3 bases, with 9 bases between. This CDR3 contains 12 residues. The germline gives CDR1 DFQATT, CDR2 SNEGSKA (reference sequence). The CDR3 nucleotides read TGCAGTGCTAGTAGGCACTACTACGAGCAGTACTTC. Translated, it gives CSASRHYYEQYF.

The CDR3 loop is CATELSRGNTEAFF. The CDR3 region has the DNA TGTGCCACCGAACTCTCAAGGGGGAACACTGAAGCTTTCTTT. This chain uses TRBV19 with TRBJ1-1; D is possibly TRBD1 (5 bases). The CDR3 is 14 amino acids. Trimming left V 10 bases short and J 1 base short, with 16 bases between. The germline gives CDR1 LNHDA, CDR2 SQIVND (reference sequence).

The chain combines TRBV4-1 with TRBJ2-1; 10 nucleotides line up with TRBD2. J lost 4 bases, V lost 6 bases, and 6 bases had no gene match. The germline CDR1 and CDR2 sequences are MGHRA and YSYEKL. This CDR3 has 15 residues. The CDR3 DNA reads TGCGCCAGCAGTCTCGGGACTAGCGTGTACAATGAGCAGTTCTTC. Translation: CASSLGTSVYNEQFF.

The gene calls are TRBV6-5 and TRBJ2-1, with a possible D match to TRBD2 (5 bases). There are 15 residues in the CDR3. V was clipped by 5 bases and J by 3 bases, with 14 bases between them. CDR1 is MNHEY and CDR2 is SVGAGI in the germline V gene. The CDR3 loop reads CASSTDGIIYNEQFF. CDR3 nucleotide sequence: TGTGCCAGCAGTACAGACGGGATTATCTACAATGAGCAGTTCTTC.

The rearrangement joins TRBV28 to TRBJ1-5, with TRBD1 matching over 7 bases. This CDR3 region has 15 residues. Unmatched junction bases numbered 10, after V lost 6 bases and J lost 5 bases. Per germline, CDR1 MDHEN and CDR2 SYDVKM. Written as DNA, the CDR3 is TGTGCCAGCAGGACCGGGACAGCCAGAGATCAGCCCCAGCATTTT. Its translation: CASRTGTARDQPQHF.

The chain links TRBV14 to TRBJ2-7; 10 bases are shared with TRBD2. The CDR3 runs to 17 residues. The germline CDR1 and CDR2 sequences are SGHDN and FVKESK. V was clipped by 2 bases and J by 3 bases; unmatched bases: 10. For the CDR3, the DNA is TGTGCCAGCAGCCAACTGGGAAGCGGGAGGGCGTACTACGAGCAGTACTTC. Translation gives CASSQLGSGRAYYEQYF. The complete variable domain, with remaining parts taken from reference TRBV14 and TRBJ2-7, reads EAGVTQFPSHSVIEKGQTVTLRCDPISGHDNLYWYRRVMGKEIKFLLHFVKESKQDESGMPNNRFLAERTGGTYSTLKVQPAELEDSGVYFCASSQLGSGRAYYEQYFGPGTRLTVT.

The chain uses TRBV7-2 and TRBJ1-6; D may be TRBD1 (6 bases). Trimming cost V 5 bases and J 6 bases, with 14 bases left between them. Germline lookup yields CDR1 SGHTA and CDR2 FQGNSA. This CDR3 spans 15 amino acids. DNA for the CDR3: TGTGCCAGCAGCGGACAGCGTCCTCTTAATTCACCCCTCCACTTT. This codes for CASSGQRPLNSPLHF.